Below, 19 T cell receptor beta chains from the same sample are listed, as sequenced in a study of CD8+ T cells in alopecia areata. Treatment given: oral pan-JAK inhibitor, 5-10 mg twice daily. After isolation, RNA underwent reverse transcription to generate cDNA as the sequencing template. Sequencing used immunoSEQ multiplex PCR; TCRdb keeps in-frame clones, though not all of them. There are approximately 150,000 clones in the sample; around three fifths occur only once, and 12% to 15% lies in the top ten. Sample: CD4+ T cells sorted from blood, taken at week 24, from a patient treated with tofacitinib. The receptors were gathered from a human donor with alopecia areata.

The genes are TRBV4-1 and TRBJ1-2; no reliable D call. Germline lookup yields CDR1 MGHRA and CDR2 YSYEKL. The V gene lost 0 bases and the J gene lost 4 bases, with 12 bases spanning the gap. The CDR3 loop spans 15 amino acids. As DNA, the CDR3 is TGCGCCAGCAGCCAAGATATAAACGCAGGCTATGGCTACACCTTC. Its protein is CASSQDINAGYGYTF.

This clone was recorded once. The chain carries TRBV30 and TRBJ2-7, with D uncertain. V dropped 4 bases and J dropped 6 bases, with 10 bases sitting between them. Germline CDR1 reads GTSNPN; CDR2 reads SVGIG (reference sequence). This CDR3 comprises 11 residues. The CDR3 sequence: CAWTGMGEQYF. The CDR3 coding sequence is TGTGCCTGGACTGGGATGGGCGAGCAGTACTTC.

The chain is built from TRBV2 and TRBJ1-2; 7 nucleotides agree with TRBD1. Germline CDR1 SNHLY, CDR2 FYNNEI. The CDR3 length is 12 residues. The trim removed 5 bases at V and 7 bases at J, leaving 4 bases unmatched. For the CDR3, the DNA is TGTGCCAGCAGTTTCGACAGGGCTGGCTACACCTTC. It yields the protein CASSFDRAGYTF.

This chain links TRBV6-5 with TRBJ1-1; 10 bases agree with TRBD1. V shed 7 bases and J 7 bases; nucleotides not matched to a gene: 9. The CDR3 is 14 residues long. Germline V gene data show CDR1 as MNHEY and CDR2 as SVGAGI. This chain's CDR3 is CASNMDRGRNEAFF. The CDR3 DNA reads TGTGCCAGCAACATGGACAGGGGGAGGAATGAAGCTTTCTTT.

On this clone: The sample holds other DNA sequences that translate to the same CDR3. The rearrangement links TRBV30 to TRBJ1-1; no clear D. The ends were cut back, 2 bases at V and 8 bases at J, with 9 bases in the middle. The germline CDR1 and CDR2 sequences are GTSNPN and SVGIG (reference sequence). The CDR3 spans 11 residues. CDR3 protein: CAWSRADEAFF. CDR3 DNA sequence: TGTGCCTGGAGTCGGGCCGACGAAGCTTTCTTT.

The chain is built from TRBV11-2 and TRBJ2-5, with 7 bases aligning to TRBD2. The CDR3 covers 15 residues. Germline V lookup: CDR1 SGHAT, CDR2 FQNNGV. Trimming took 3 bases from V and 1 from J; bases not matched to a gene: 5. For the CDR3, the DNA is TGTGCCAGCAGCTTGTCAGCGGGGCCCCAAGAGACCCAGTACTTC. Its protein product is CASSLSAGPQETQYF.

CDR3 region: CASSQDPSFGYTF. CDR3 bases: TGCGCCAGCAGCCAAGATCCGTCCTTTGGCTACACCTTC. V gene TRBV4-1 combines with J gene TRBJ1-2; D ambiguous. This CDR3 contains 13 residues. The V gene's germline CDR1 is MGHRA and CDR2 YSYEKL. The V end lost 0 bases, the J end lost 7 bases, and 9 bases lay between the germline ends.

This chain joins TRBV29-1 and TRBJ1-4; no firm D call. The V end was cut by 6 bases, the J end by 8 bases, with 13 bases between. The germline V gene has CDR1 SQVTM and CDR2 ANQGSEA. CDR3 size: 12 residues. CDR3 in amino acids: CSVTANAEKLFF. CDR3 nucleotides: TGCAGCGTAACAGCCAATGCGGAAAAACTGTTTTTT.

This rearrangement joins TRBV30 to TRBJ2-5; weak D call: TRBD1 (5 bases). The CDR3 sequence is 11 residues long. Germline-derived CDR1 and CDR2 are GTSNPN and SVGIG (reference sequence). CDR3 amino acids: CAQGLLETQYF. Written as DNA, the CDR3 is TGTGCTCAGGGCCTGCTAGAGACCCAGTACTTC.

The CDR3 region is CASRKTLINTDTQYF. The CDR3 bases are TGTGCCAGCAGAAAGACCCTGATCAACACAGATACGCAGTATTTT. The chain recombines TRBV2 with TRBJ2-3; no firm D call. The CDR3 sequence is 15 residues long. Looked up from germline, CDR1 is SNHLY and CDR2 is FYNNEI. The V and J ends lost 6 bases and 2 bases respectively, with 15 bases between them.

A few counts support this clone. This chain links TRBV4-2 with TRBJ2-1; D unresolved. The CDR3 contains 13 residues. Looked up from germline, CDR1 is LGHNA and CDR2 is YNFKEQ. The V gene lost 0 bases and the J gene lost 7 bases, with 7 bases spanning the gap. The DNA for the CDR3 is TGTGCCAGCAGCCAAGATCGGGTTAATGAGCAGTTCTTC. This gives the protein CASSQDRVNEQFF.

This chain links TRBV10-2 with TRBJ1-5; 8 bases line up with TRBD1. Germline-derived CDR1 and CDR2 are WSHSY and SAAADI. V lost 5 bases, J lost 7 bases, and 4 bases stayed unmatched. The CDR3 spans 13 residues. CDR3 amino acids: CASSPDRVQPQHF. In DNA form, the CDR3 reads TGCGCCAGCAGTCCGGACAGGGTCCAGCCCCAGCATTTT.

The rearrangement joins TRBV30 to TRBJ2-2; no firm D call. The CDR3 runs to 14 residues. Germline V lookup: CDR1 GTSNPN, CDR2 SVGIG (reference sequence). Trimming removed 3 bases at V and 1 base at J, with 9 bases between. CDR3 in amino acids: CAWRKSLNTGELFF. For the CDR3, the DNA is TGTGCCTGGAGAAAGTCGCTGAACACCGGGGAGCTGTTTTTT.

The chain combines TRBV7-2 with TRBJ1-2; D perhaps matches TRBD1 (6 bases). CDR3 size: 15 residues. Trimming took 6 bases from V and 7 from J, leaving 21 bases between them. Per the germline V gene, CDR1 is SGHTA and CDR2 is FQGNSA. CDR3 coding DNA: TGTGCCAGCAGGAATCCAACAGGGTATGCCGCTGGCTACACCTTC. Translating it yields CASRNPTGYAAGYTF.

The chain combines TRBV2 with TRBJ2-3; 9 bases map to TRBD2. Germline V CDR1 and CDR2: SNHLY, FYNNEI. Unmatched junction bases numbered 10, after V lost 3 bases and J lost 0 bases. This CDR3 spans 18 amino acids. CDR3 nucleotides: TGTGCCAGCAGTGACCGGCTAGCGGGGTGGACTAGCACAGATACGCAGTATTTT. Encoded protein: CASSDRLAGWTSTDTQYF.

This clone appeared a single time. This chain uses TRBV5-1 with TRBJ1-2; 9 bases match TRBD1. CDR1 is SGHRS and CDR2 is YFSETQ in the germline V gene. The CDR3 length is 15 residues. Germline trimming cut 0 bases from V and 6 bases from J; bases unmatched to any gene: 6. In nucleotides, the CDR3 is TGCGCCAGCAGCTTGGCCGGAAACAGGGGGCATGGCTACACCTTC. Translated, it gives CASSLAGNRGHGYTF. The variable domain in full, with the rest retrieved from reference TRBV5-1 and TRBJ1-2, is KAGVTQTPRYLIKTRGQQVTLSCSPISGHRSVSWYQQTPGQGLQFLFEYFSETQRNKGNFPGRFSGRQFSNSRSEMNVSTLELGDSALYLCASSLAGNRGHGYTFGSGTRLTVV.

The V gene is TRBV29-1, the J gene TRBJ2-7; D tentatively reads TRBD1 or TRBD2 (5 bases each). Trimming left V 6 bases short and J 3 bases short, with 18 bases between. Germline CDR1 reads SQVTM; CDR2 reads ANQGSEA. CDR3 size: 14 residues. CDR3 coding DNA: TGCAGCGTGGGCCCGAGGGACGGCGTCTACGAGCAGTACTTC. It codes for CSVGPRDGVYEQYF.

The chain carries TRBV29-1 and TRBJ2-2, with a possible D match to TRBD1 (5 bases). Between the trimmed V and J ends, which lost 1 base and 5 bases, there was a span of 5 bases. The V gene's germline CDR1 is SQVTM and CDR2 ANQGSEA. This CDR3 comprises 12 residues. CDR3 sequence reads: CSVEGQTGELFF. The CDR3 coding sequence is TGCAGCGTTGAAGGACAGACCGGGGAGCTGTTTTTT.

The CDR3 protein is CSSGGEDSNTF. Written as DNA, the CDR3 is TGCAGCTCCGGAGGGGAGGACTCGAACACCTTC. V usage is TRBV29-1 and J usage is TRBJ1-2; possible D gene TRBD1, 5 bases. Germline V gives CDR1 SQVTM, CDR2 ANQGSEA. V lost 8 bases to trimming and J lost 12 bases, with 19 bases between them. The CDR3 has 11 residues.